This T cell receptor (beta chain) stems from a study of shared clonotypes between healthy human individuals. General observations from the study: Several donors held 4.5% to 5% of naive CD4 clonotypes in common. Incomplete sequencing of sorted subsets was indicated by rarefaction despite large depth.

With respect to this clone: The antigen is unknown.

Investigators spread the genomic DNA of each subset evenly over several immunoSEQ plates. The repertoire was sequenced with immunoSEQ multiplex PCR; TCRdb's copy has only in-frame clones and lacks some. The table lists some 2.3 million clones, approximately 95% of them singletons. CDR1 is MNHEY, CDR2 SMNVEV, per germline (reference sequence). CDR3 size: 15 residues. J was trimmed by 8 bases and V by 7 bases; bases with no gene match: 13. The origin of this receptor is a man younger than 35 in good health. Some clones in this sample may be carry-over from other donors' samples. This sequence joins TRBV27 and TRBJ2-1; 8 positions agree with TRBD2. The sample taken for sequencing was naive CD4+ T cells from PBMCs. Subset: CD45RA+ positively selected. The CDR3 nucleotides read TGTGCCAGCACCGAAAGCGGGGGAACACGGGATGAGCAGTTCTTC. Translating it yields CASTESGGTRDEQFF.